The 20 T cell receptor beta chains below come from one sample, sequenced in a study of identical twins. TCRdb re-called the 5' RACE reads through MiXCR, storing one row per CDR3 protein. This sample has 450,000 or so distinct CDR3 sequences, with approximately 15% found just once. This sample was shared with a second study, whose subject was yellow fever vaccine responses in identical twins.

Sequencing was done on a sample of CD4+ T cells sorted from blood. These receptors were obtained from a woman under 30 in good health.

CDR3 nucleotide sequence: TGCAGTGCTAAGGAAGGCTTAAGCGGGACAAGGATTGAGCAGTTCTTC. Translated: CSAKEGLSGTRIEQFF. The chain recombines TRBV20-1 with TRBJ2-1; TRBD2 might be the D (7 bases). Trimming took 4 bases from V and 9 from J, leaving 25 bases between them. CDR3 size: 16 residues. Looked up from germline, CDR1 is DFQATT and CDR2 is SNEGSKA (reference sequence).

This clonotype was counted only a few times. The rearrangement joins TRBV15 to TRBJ1-3; D call uncertain. The germline V gene encodes CDR1 LNHNV and CDR2 YYDKDF (reference sequence). This CDR3 comprises 15 residues. Trimming cost V 0 bases and J 1 base, with 7 bases left between them. As DNA, the CDR3 is TGTGCCACCAGCAGAGACAGGAGGTCTGGAAACACCATATATTTT. It is translated as CATSRDRRSGNTIYF.

This clonotype was counted only a few times. At one boundary the junction diverges from the germline segment, which might be a read error. This chain connects TRBV24-1 to TRBJ2-2, with a possible D match to TRBD1 (6 bases). Germline V CDR1 and CDR2: KGHDR, SFDVKD. This CDR3 comprises 12 residues. CDR3 protein: CATSDFSGVLFF. CDR3 nucleotides: TGTGCCACCAGTGATTTCTCAGGGGTGCTGTTTTTT.

This clonotype was detected ten times or more. The gene calls are TRBV5-1 and TRBJ1-1; D gene unclear. Trimming removed 0 bases from V and 5 bases from J, with 17 bases in between. The CDR3 length is 16 residues. Germline assignment: CDR1 SGHRS and CDR2 YFSETQ. The CDR3 DNA sequence: TGCGCCAGCAGCTTGGAGGGTTCACAGTACGGTACTGAAGCTTTCTTT. Its translation: CASSLEGSQYGTEAFF.

The J gene is TRBJ2-2, the V gene TRBV24-1, with D unresolved. The CDR3 runs 15 residues. CDR1 KGHDR and CDR2 SFDVKD come from the germline V gene. The germline V and J ends were trimmed by 3 bases and 5 bases, with 12 bases remaining between them. The CDR3 region is CATSDPRRQTGELFF. CDR3 DNA sequence: TGTGCCACCAGTGATCCCCGACGGCAAACCGGGGAGCTGTTTTTT.

This clonotype showed up many times. This sequence joins TRBV29-1 and TRBJ2-5; D is perhaps TRBD2 (6 bases). The germline V gene has CDR1 SQVTM and CDR2 ANQGSEA. Trimming removed 7 bases at V and 4 bases at J, with 16 bases between. The CDR3 is 13 amino acids. CDR3 in amino acids: CSAGGAAGETQYF. CDR3 sequence (DNA): TGCAGCGCTGGAGGGGCCGCGGGAGAGACCCAGTACTTC.

V is TRBV11-2 and J is TRBJ2-3, with D perhaps being TRBD1 or TRBD2 (5 bases each). CDR3 size: 14 residues. Trimming removed 8 bases from V and 4 bases from J, with 16 bases in between. Germline CDR1 and CDR2: SGHAT and FQNNGV. The CDR3 loop is CASAHPGQADTQYF. CDR3 bases: TGTGCCAGCGCCCATCCGGGGCAAGCAGATACGCAGTATTTT.

This clonotype was counted once. The genes are TRBV18 and TRBJ2-7; TRBD1 matches 9 bases. Germline V CDR1 and CDR2: KGHSH, LQKENI. The length of the CDR3 is 14 residues. Trimming at V came to 6 bases and at J to 6 bases, leaving 9 bases not matched to a gene. CDR3 protein: CASSQRTGEAEQYF. The DNA of the CDR3 is TGTGCCAGCTCCCAAAGGACAGGGGAAGCCGAGCAGTACTTC.

In its sample, this clonotype was seen many times. The genes are TRBV29-1 and TRBJ2-7; 7 bases fit TRBD2. CDR3 length: 12 residues. The germline gives CDR1 SQVTM, CDR2 ANQGSEA. With 4 bases clipped from V and 4 bases from J, the junction kept 4 bases outside the gene matches. As DNA, the CDR3 is TGCAGCGTTGCTGGGAGGGGATACGAGCAGTACTTC. It yields the protein CSVAGRGYEQYF.

Only a few counts were recorded for this clonotype. This chain joins TRBV5-6 and TRBJ1-1, with D maybe TRBD1 (6 bases). CDR1 is SGHDT and CDR2 is YYEEEE in the germline V gene. V dropped 7 bases and J dropped 0 bases, with 19 bases sitting between them. This CDR3 is built from 16 residues. CDR3: CASHARDKGLNTEAFF. CDR3 DNA: TGTGCCAGCCACGCTCGGGACAAGGGTCTGAACACTGAAGCTTTCTTT.

This clonotype was counted at least ten times. This chain connects TRBV7-2 to TRBJ1-2; 11 bases are shared with TRBD1. CDR3 length equals 15 residues. Germline values: CDR1 SGHTA, CDR2 FQGNSA. V gave up 0 bases and J gave up 6 bases; unmatched junction bases: 3. The CDR3 sequence is CASSLARTGGDGYTF. The CDR3 nucleotides read TGTGCCAGCAGCTTAGCGAGGACAGGGGGCGATGGCTACACCTTC.

This clonotype was detected many times. The J gene is TRBJ1-1, the V gene TRBV20-1, with D maybe TRBD1 (5 bases). Germline V gene sequence: CDR1 DFQATT, CDR2 SNEGSKA (reference sequence). This CDR3 is built from 16 residues. Deletions cut 5 bases from V and 1 base from J, with 20 bases between. The CDR3 is CSAPVRGGTPNTEAFF. The CDR3 coding sequence is TGCAGTGCTCCCGTGAGGGGAGGGACCCCGAACACTGAAGCTTTCTTT.

At least ten counts were recorded for this clonotype. CDR3: CSASGTGFGNEQFF. The CDR3 DNA reads as TGCAGTGCTAGTGGGACGGGGTTCGGTAATGAGCAGTTCTTC. The rearrangement links TRBV20-1 to TRBJ2-1; D assignment may be TRBD1 or TRBD2 (5 bases each). V was trimmed by 3 bases and J by 7 bases, leaving 16 bases between them. The CDR3 runs to 14 residues. Germline V lookup: CDR1 DFQATT, CDR2 SNEGSKA (reference sequence).

V gene TRBV5-1 combines with J gene TRBJ2-1; TRBD1 matches 9 bases. The V segment lost 1 base and the J segment 0 bases; nucleotides outside the gene matches: 11. CDR1 is SGHRS and CDR2 is YFSETQ in the germline V gene. This CDR3 region has 19 residues. In nucleotides, the CDR3 is TGCGCCAGCAGCTTGTTGAGGGGACAGGGTTTGGTCTCCTACAATGAGCAGTTCTTC. Its protein is CASSLLRGQGLVSYNEQFF. Using reference TRBV5-1 and TRBJ2-1 for the parts outside the CDR3, the full variable domain is KAGVTQTPRYLIKTRGQQVTLSCSPISGHRSVSWYQQTPGQGLQFLFEYFSETQRNKGNFPGRFSGRQFSNSRSEMNVSTLELGDSALYLCASSLLRGQGLVSYNEQFFGPGTRLTVL.

This clonotype was detected a few times. This chain joins TRBV15 and TRBJ2-3; the match to TRBD1 covers 7 bases. After removal of 0 bases from V and 1 base from J, the junction contained 4 bases not matched to a gene. CDR1 LNHNV and CDR2 YYDKDF come from the germline V gene (reference sequence). The CDR3 runs 16 residues. The CDR3 region is CATSRETGWGTDTQYF. CDR3 in DNA: TGTGCCACCAGCAGAGAGACAGGGTGGGGCACAGATACGCAGTATTTT. The whole variable domain, filled in from reference TRBV15 and TRBJ2-3, reads DAMVIQNPRYQVTQFGKPVTLSCSQTLNHNVMYWYQQKSSQAPKLLFHYYDKDFNNEADTPDNFQSRRPNTSFCFLDIRSPGLGDTAMYLCATSRETGWGTDTQYFGPGTRLTVL.

The V gene is TRBV6-5, the J gene TRBJ2-5; maybe TRBD2 (6 bases). Trimming cost V 3 bases and J 5 bases, with 13 bases left between them. The length of the CDR3 is 14 residues. CDR1 and CDR2 from the germline V gene are MNHEY and SVGAGI. The CDR3 bases are TGTGCCAGCAGTTATACCGCAGGGAGGGAGACCCAGTACTTC. Its translation is CASSYTAGRETQYF.

The chain employs TRBV24-1 and TRBJ2-1; D may match TRBD1 or TRBD2 (6 bases each). This CDR3 region has 13 residues. CDR1 KGHDR and CDR2 SFDVKD come from the germline V gene. The V and J ends lost 4 bases and 10 bases respectively, with 13 bases between them. The CDR3 protein is CATSEPAGTEQFF. CDR3 nucleotides: TGTGCCACCAGTGAGCCGGCGGGGACAGAGCAGTTCTTC.

This clonotype was seen more than once but under ten times. CDR3 in amino acids: CASSQVLGTGGSEQYF. CDR3 in DNA: TGCGCCAGCAGCCAAGTTCTTGGGACAGGGGGCTCCGAGCAGTACTTC. This chain links TRBV4-3 with TRBJ2-7; TRBD1 aligns across 12 bases. In germline, CDR1 is LGHNA, CDR2 YSLEER. V lost 1 base and J lost 6; bases outside the gene matches: 7. The CDR3 has 16 amino acids.

This clonotype was detected only a few times. The chain has TRBV5-1 and TRBJ2-1; TRBD2 agrees at 9 bases. Looked up from germline, CDR1 is SGHRS and CDR2 is YFSETQ. This CDR3 is 14 amino acids long. Germline trimming cut 1 base from V and 6 bases from J; bases unmatched to any gene: 2. DNA of the CDR3: TGCGCCAGCAGCTTGCTAGCGGGGAGCAATGAGCAGTTCTTC. As protein: CASSLLAGSNEQFF.

This clonotype showed up many times. The rearrangement joins TRBV29-1 to TRBJ2-2; 14 bases are a match to TRBD2. CDR1 and CDR2 from the germline V gene are SQVTM and ANQGSEA. The CDR3 has 14 residues. The ends lost 6 bases at V and 6 bases at J; junction bases unmatched: 3. The CDR3: CSVATSGGAGELFF. The CDR3 coding sequence is TGCAGCGTAGCGACTAGCGGGGGGGCCGGGGAGCTGTTTTTT.